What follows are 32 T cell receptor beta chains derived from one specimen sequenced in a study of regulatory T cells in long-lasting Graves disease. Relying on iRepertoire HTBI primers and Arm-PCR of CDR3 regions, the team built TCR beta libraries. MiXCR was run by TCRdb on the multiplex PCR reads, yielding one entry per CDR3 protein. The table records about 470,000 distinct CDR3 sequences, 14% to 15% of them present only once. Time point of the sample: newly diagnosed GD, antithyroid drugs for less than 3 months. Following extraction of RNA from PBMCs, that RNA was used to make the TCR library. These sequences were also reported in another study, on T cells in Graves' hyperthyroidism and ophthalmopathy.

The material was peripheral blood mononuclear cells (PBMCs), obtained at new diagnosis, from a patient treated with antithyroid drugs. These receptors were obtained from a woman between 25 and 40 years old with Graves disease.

The CDR3 DNA follows: TGTGCCAGCAGTTTATATCCTAATTCACCCCTCCACTTT. This translates into CASSLYPNSPLHF. This chain links TRBV27 with TRBJ1-6; D remains ambiguous. The CDR3 runs to 13 residues. Per germline, CDR1 MNHEY and CDR2 SMNVEV (reference sequence). V was cut by 1 base and J by 6 bases, with 4 bases left in between.

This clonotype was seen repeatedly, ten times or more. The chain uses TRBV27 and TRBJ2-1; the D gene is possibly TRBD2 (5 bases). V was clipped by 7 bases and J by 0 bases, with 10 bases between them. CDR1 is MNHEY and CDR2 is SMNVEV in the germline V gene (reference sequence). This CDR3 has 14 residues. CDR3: CASTSSSSYNEQFF. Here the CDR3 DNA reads TGTGCCAGCACCTCTAGCAGCTCCTACAATGAGCAGTTCTTC.

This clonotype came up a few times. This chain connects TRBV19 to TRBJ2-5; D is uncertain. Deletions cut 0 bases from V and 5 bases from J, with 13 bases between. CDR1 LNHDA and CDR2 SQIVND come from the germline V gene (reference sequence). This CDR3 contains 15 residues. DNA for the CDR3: TGTGCCAGTAGTATAGATGAGACTTTCTGGGAGACCCAGTACTTC. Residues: CASSIDETFWETQYF.

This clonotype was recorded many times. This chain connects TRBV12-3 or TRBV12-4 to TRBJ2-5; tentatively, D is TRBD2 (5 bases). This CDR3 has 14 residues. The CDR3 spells CAPVGEGEGETQYF. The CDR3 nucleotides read TGTGCTCCTGTCGGAGAGGGAGAGGGAGAGACCCAGTACTTC.

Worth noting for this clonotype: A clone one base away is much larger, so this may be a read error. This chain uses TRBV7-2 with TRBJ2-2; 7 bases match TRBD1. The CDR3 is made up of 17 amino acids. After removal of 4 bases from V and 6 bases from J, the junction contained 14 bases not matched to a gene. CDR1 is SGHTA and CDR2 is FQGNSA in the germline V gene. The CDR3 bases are TGTGCCAGCAGCTCCTCAGGGGGTACGGGAAACGCCGGGGAGCTGTTTTTT. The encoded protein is CASSSSGGTGNAGELFF.

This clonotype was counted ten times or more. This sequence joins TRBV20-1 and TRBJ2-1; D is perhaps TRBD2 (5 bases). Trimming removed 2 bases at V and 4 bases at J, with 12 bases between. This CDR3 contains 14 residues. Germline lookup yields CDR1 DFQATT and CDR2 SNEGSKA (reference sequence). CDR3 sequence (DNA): TGCAGTGCTAGATGGACGGGATATTACAATGAGCAGTTCTTC. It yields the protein CSARWTGYYNEQFF.

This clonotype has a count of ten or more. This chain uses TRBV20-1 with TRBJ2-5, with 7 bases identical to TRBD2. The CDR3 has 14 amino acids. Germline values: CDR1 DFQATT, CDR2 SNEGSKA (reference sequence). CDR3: CSVEERGAQETQYF. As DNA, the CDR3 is TGCAGCGTCGAGGAGCGGGGCGCCCAAGAGACCCAGTACTTC.

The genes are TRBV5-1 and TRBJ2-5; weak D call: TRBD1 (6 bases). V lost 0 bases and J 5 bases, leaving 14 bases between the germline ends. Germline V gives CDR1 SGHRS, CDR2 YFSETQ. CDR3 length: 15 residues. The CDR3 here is CASSLDPDSDETQYF. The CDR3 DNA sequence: TGCGCCAGCAGCTTGGATCCGGACAGTGACGAGACCCAGTACTTC.

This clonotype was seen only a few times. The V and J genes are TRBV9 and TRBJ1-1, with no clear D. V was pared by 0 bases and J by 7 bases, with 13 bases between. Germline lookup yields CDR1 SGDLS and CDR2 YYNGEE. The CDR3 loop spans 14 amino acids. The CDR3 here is CASSVESSGNEAFF. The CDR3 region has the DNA TGTGCCAGCAGCGTAGAATCTTCCGGAAATGAAGCTTTCTTT.

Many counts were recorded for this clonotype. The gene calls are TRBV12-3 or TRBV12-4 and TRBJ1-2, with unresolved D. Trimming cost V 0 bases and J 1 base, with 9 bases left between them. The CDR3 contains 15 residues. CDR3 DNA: TGTGCCAGCAGTTTAGCGGCAAGCCGTAACTATGGCTACACCTTC. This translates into CASSLAASRNYGYTF.

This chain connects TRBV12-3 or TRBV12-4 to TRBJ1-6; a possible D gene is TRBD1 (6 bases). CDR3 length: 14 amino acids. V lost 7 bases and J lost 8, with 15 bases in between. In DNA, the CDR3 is TGTGCCAGCACCCCGCAGGGGTGGGATTCACCCCTCCACTTT. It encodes CASTPQGWDSPLHF.

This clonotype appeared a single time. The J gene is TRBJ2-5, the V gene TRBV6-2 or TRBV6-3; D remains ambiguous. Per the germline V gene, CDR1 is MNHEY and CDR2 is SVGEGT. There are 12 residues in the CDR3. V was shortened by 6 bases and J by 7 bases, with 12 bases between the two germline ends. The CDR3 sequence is CASSPHPGTQYF. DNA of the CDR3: TGTGCCAGCAGCCCTCACCCAGGGACCCAGTACTTC.

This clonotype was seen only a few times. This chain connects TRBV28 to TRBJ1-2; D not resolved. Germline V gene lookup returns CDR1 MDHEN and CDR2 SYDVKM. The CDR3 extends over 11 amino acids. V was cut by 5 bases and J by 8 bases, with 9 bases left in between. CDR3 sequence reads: CASSPGLGYTF. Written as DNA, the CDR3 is TGTGCCAGCAGTCCCGGTTTAGGCTACACCTTC.

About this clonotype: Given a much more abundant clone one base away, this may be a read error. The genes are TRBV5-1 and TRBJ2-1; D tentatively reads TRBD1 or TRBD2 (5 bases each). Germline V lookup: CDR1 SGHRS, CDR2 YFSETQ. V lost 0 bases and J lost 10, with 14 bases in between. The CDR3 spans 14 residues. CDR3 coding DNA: TGCGCCAGCAGCTTGGCCGCAGGGACCTACGAGCAGTTCTTC. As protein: CASSLAAGTYEQFF.

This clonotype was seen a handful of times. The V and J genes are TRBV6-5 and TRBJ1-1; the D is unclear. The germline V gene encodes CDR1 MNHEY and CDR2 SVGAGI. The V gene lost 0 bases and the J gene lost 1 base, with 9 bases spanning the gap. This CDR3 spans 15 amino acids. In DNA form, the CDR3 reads TGTGCCAGCAGTTACTCGAGCAGTCGGAACACTGAAGCTTTCTTT. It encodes CASSYSSSRNTEAFF.

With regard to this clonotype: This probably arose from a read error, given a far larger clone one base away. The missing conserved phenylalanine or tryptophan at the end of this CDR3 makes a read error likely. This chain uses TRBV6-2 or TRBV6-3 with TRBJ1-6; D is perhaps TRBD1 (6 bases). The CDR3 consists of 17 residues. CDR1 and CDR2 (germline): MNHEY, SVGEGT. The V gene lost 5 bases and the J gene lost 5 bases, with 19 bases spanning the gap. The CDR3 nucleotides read TGTGCCAGCAGTGAATGGACCGGGACACCGAATAATTCACCCCTCCACTCT. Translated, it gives CASSEWTGTPNNSPLHS.

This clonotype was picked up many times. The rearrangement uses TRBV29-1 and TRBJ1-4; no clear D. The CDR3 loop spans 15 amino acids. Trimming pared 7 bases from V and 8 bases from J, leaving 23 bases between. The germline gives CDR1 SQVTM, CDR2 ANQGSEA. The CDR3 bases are TGCAGCGCCGAAAAGGTCAGCGGCCCGGGCGAAAAACTGTTTTTT. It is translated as CSAEKVSGPGEKLFF.

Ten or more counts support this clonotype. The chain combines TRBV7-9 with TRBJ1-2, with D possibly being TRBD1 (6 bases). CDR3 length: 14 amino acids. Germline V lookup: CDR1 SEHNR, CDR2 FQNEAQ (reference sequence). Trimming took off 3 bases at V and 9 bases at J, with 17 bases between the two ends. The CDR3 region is CASSFEDRPGSYTF. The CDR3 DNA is TGTGCCAGCAGCTTCGAAGACAGGCCGGGTAGCTACACCTTC.

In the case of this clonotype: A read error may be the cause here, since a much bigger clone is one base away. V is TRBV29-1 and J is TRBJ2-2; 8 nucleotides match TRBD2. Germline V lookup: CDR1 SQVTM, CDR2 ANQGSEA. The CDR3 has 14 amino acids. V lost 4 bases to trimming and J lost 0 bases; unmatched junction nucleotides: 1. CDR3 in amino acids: CSVGGLANTGELFF. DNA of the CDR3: TGCAGCGTTGGGGGACTAGCGAACACCGGGGAGCTGTTTTTT.

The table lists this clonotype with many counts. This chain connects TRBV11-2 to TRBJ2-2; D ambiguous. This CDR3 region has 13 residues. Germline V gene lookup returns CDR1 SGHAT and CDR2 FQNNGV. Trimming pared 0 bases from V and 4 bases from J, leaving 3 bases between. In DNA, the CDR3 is TGTGCCAGCAGCTTAGAGGGCACCGGGGAGCTGTTTTTT. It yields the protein CASSLEGTGELFF.

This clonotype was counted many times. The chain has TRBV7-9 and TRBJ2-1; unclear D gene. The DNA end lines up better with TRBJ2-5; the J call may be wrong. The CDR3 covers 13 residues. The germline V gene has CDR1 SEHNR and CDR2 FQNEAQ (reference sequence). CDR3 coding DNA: TGTGCCAGCAGCTTAGCTCGAAAGGAGACCCAGTACTTC. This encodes CASSLARKETQYF.

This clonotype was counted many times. CDR3 DNA: TGTGCCAGCAGTTTTTTTCAGGGGTCCTACGAGCAGTACTTC. Protein sequence: CASSFFQGSYEQYF. This chain links TRBV27 with TRBJ2-7; the D gene is possibly TRBD1 (6 bases). V was shortened by 3 bases and J by 1 base, with 10 bases between the two germline ends. Germline V CDR1 and CDR2: MNHEY, SMNVEV (reference sequence). The CDR3 runs 14 residues.

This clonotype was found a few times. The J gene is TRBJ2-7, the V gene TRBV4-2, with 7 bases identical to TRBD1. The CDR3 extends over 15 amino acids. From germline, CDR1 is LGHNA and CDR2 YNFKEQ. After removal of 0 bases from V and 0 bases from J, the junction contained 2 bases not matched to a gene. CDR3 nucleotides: TGTGCCAGCAGCCAAGATGACAGGGCCTCCTACGAGCAGTACTTC. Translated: CASSQDDRASYEQYF.

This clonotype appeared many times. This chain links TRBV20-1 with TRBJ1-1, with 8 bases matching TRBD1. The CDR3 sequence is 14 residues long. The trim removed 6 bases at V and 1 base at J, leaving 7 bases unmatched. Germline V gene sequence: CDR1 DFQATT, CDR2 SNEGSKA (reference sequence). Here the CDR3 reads CSARTGRKNTEAFF. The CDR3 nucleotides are TGCAGTGCGCGGACAGGGAGAAAGAACACTGAAGCTTTCTTT.

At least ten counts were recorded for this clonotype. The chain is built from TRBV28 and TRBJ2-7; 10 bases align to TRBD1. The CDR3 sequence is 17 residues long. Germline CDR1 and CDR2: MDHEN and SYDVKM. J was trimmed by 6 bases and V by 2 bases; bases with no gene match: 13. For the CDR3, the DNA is TGTGCCAGCAGTTTAGTACGGGACAGGGGATTAGTTGGCGAGCAGTACTTC. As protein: CASSLVRDRGLVGEQYF. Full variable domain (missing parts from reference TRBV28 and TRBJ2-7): DVKVTQSSRYLVKRTGEKVFLECVQDMDHENMFWYRQDPGLGLRLIYFSYDVKMKEKGDIPEGYSVSREKKERFSLILESASTNQTSMYLCASSLVRDRGLVGEQYFGPGTRLTVT.

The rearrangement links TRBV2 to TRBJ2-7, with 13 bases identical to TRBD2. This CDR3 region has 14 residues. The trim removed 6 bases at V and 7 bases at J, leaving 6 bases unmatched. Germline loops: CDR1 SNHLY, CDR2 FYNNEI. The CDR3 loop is CASRLAGGPEEQYF. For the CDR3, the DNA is TGTGCCAGCAGACTAGCGGGAGGGCCCGAAGAGCAGTACTTC.

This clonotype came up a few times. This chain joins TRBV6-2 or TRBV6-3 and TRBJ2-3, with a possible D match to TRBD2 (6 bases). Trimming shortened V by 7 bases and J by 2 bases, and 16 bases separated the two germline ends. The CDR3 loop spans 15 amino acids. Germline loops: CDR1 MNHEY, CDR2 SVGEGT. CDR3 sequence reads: CASTPERALTDTQYF. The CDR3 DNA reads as TGTGCCAGCACCCCGGAGCGGGCCCTCACAGATACGCAGTATTTT.

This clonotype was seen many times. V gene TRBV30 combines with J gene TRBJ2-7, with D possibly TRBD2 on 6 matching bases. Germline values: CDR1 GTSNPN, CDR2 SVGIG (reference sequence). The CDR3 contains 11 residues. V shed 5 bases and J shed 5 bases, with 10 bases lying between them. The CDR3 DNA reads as TGTGCCTGGGCCGGGGGTCACGAGCAGTACTTC. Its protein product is CAWAGGHEQYF. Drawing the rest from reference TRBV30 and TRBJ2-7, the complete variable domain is SQTIHQWPATLVQPVGSPLSLECTVEGTSNPNLYWYRQAAGRGLQLLFYSVGIGQISSEVPQNLSASRPQDRQFILSSKKLLLSDSGFYLCAWAGGHEQYFGPGTRLTVT.

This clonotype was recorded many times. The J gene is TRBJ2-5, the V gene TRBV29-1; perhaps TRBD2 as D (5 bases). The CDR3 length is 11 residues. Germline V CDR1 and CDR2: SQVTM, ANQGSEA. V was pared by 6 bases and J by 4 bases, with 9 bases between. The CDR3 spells CSVVRGETQYF. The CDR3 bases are TGCAGCGTGGTACGGGGAGAGACCCAGTACTTC. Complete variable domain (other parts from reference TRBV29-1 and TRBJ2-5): SAVISQKPSRDICQRGTSLTIQCQVDSQVTMMFWYRQQPGQSLTLIATANQGSEATYESGFVIDKFPISRPNLTFSTLTVSNMSPEDSSIYLCSVVRGETQYFGPGTRLLVL.

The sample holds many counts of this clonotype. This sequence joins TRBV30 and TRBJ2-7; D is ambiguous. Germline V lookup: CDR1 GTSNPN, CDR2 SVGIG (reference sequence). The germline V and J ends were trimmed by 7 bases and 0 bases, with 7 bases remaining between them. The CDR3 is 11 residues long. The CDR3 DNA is TGTGCCTCTGCTAACTCCTACGAGCAGTACTTC. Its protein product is CASANSYEQYF. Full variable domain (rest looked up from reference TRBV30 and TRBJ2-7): SQTIHQWPATLVQPVGSPLSLECTVEGTSNPNLYWYRQAAGRGLQLLFYSVGIGQISSEVPQNLSASRPQDRQFILSSKKLLLSDSGFYLCASANSYEQYFGPGTRLTVT.

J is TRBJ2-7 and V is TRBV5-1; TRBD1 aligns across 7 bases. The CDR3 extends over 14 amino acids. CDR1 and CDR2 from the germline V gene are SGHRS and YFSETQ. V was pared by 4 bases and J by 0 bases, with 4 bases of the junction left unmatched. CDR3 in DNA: TGCGCCAGCAGCCCGACAGGGATCTCCTACGAGCAGTACTTC. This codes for CASSPTGISYEQYF.

For the CDR3, the DNA is TGTGCCAGCAGTTTAGCCCCTCAAGAGACCCAGTACTTC. Its translation is CASSLAPQETQYF. The chain couples TRBV12-3 or TRBV12-4 to TRBJ2-5; D not certain. Between the trimmed V and J ends, which lost 0 bases and 2 bases, there was a span of 4 bases. This CDR3 is 13 amino acids long.